This T cell receptor (beta chain) derives from a study of T-cell memory formation after mild COVID-19 (dated by TCRdb to 2020 to 2023). Describing the broader study: Most TCR sequence clusters were specific to one of the two donors. T-cell clones expanding and contracting after mild COVID-19 in two donors were tracked by longitudinal TCRalpha and TCRbeta repertoire sequencing. Two young, previously healthy adult volunteers, one female and one male, were included in the cohort.

This clonotype was counted a few times. The antigen it recognizes is unknown. No quality values exist for individual bases; no much larger clone is one base distant. TCRdb lists the instrument as Illumina NovaSeq 6000. cDNA libraries for TCRalpha and TCRbeta were prepared by 5'RACE using constant-segment primers, with sample barcodes and unique molecular identifiers added. RNA was extracted from every sample with Trizol reagent. Libraries were amplified in two PCR steps, with a second sample barcode and Illumina TruSeq adapters added in the second step. Sequencing of libraries was performed on an Illumina NovaSeq with 2 x 150 bp paired-end reads. As for how the authors treated the data: Demultiplexing of reads and collapsing into UMI-guided consensus sequences were performed with migec v1.2.7. Using mixcr v2.1.11, the UMI consensuses were aligned to TRA and TRB V and J templates and assembled into clonotypes. Clonotypes were classified as expanded or contracted when called significant by both edgeR and NoisET, with noise models trained on biological replicates. For edgeR calls, the thresholds were a false discovery rate-adjusted p below 0.01 and a log2 fold-change of 1. PCA with hierarchical clustering of max-normalized trajectories of the 1000 most abundant clonotypes was used as exploratory dynamics analysis. Separately sequenced CD4+ and CD8+ repertoires were used to assign a CD4 or CD8 phenotype to each responding clone. The public reads were run again by TCRdb, first through fastp at Q25 and then through MiXCR, and only productive beta chains were kept. Under each unique CDR3 protein, matching rows form one entry showing the most common genes and DNA. Here the V and J calls rest on TCRdb's processing, not on the authors' analysis. The sample yields 250,000 to 300,000 distinct CDR3 sequences; roughly 15% were counted once. 22% of the sample goes to the ten largest clones.

Broad study findings and their caveats: Contracting CD4+ clones were located mainly in the CM and EM memory subsets, whereas CD8+ clones were found to be enriched in EMRA. The study covered only a couple of mild cases, and larger cohorts including severe cases with pre-infection samples were considered necessary. SARS-CoV-2 specificity of the second-wave clones peaking on day 37 was not confirmed. Some responding clones were found in pre-infection memory, which suggests that pre-existing cross-reactive memory T cells took part in the SARS-CoV-2 response. Clones that contracted from day 15 to 85 showed balanced CD4/CD8 phenotypes, whereas a second wave of clones that expanded from day 15 to 37 leaned towards CD4+.

At the junction V is shortened by 5 bases and J by 4 bases, with 5 bases in between. The CDR3 has 12 amino acids, counting the end cysteine and phenylalanine. The retained sequence is limited to the CDR3, 36 bases, with the frame set at the first base. For CDR1 and CDR2, the germline V gene (reference sequence) lists SEHNR and FQNEAQ. PBMCs were isolated by Ficoll-Paque density gradient centrifugation. What was sequenced was PBMCs or a T cell subset sorted from them (not recorded which). This clonotype originated in a man aged 18 to 29 who had mild COVID-19 (a few samples of this study predate the infection). The sample titles of this study are shuffled in the database, so cell type and time point are left out; the donor was told from shared clones. The receptor chain draws on TRBV7-9 and TRBJ2-2, with the D gene uncertain. CDR3 protein: CASSAPTGELFF. The DNA sequence reads TGTGCCAGCAGCGCCCCCACCGGGGAGCTGTTTTTT.